This T cell receptor (beta chain) was recovered during a study of blood T cell repertoires in COVID-19. V was shortened by 0 bases and J by 2 bases, with 10 bases between the two germline ends. This CDR3 has 15 residues. Germline V CDR1 and CDR2: KGHSH, LQKENI. Here immunoSEQ multiplex PCR was the method, and the copy in TCRdb shows in-frame clones only, minus some. The sample shows 150,000 or so clones, around 87% of them seen only once. The chain couples TRBV18 to TRBJ1-1; no reliable D call. The sample was PBMCs or T cells enriched from blood (not recorded which). The origin of this receptor is a woman aged 50 to 65 who had recovered from COVID-19. CDR3 sequence reads: CASSPPNGVNTEAFF. The CDR3, as DNA: TGTGCCAGCTCACCACCAAACGGGGTAAACACTGAAGCTTTCTTT.